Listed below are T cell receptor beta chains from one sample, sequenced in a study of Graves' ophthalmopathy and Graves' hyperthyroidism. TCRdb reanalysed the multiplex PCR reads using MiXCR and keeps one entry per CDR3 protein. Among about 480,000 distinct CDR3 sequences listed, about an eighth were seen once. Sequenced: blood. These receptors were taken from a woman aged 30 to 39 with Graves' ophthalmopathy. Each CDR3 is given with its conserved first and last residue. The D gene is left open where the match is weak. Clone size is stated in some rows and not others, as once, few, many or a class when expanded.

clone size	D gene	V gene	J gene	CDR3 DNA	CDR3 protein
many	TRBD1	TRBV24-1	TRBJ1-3	TGTGCCACCAGTGGGCGACAGGGAAAAGGAAACACCATATATTTT	CATSGRQGKGNTIYF
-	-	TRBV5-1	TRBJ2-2	TGCGCCAGCTCCGGGACAAGGAACACCGGGGAGCTGTTGTTT	CASSGTRNTGELLF
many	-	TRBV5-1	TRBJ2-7	TGCGCCAGCAGCACCGGGACAAACTACGAGCAGTACTTC	CASSTGTNYEQYF
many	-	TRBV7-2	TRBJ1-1	TGTGCCAGCAGCTTGAGCGGGATCCACACTGAAGCTTTCTTT	CASSLSGIHTEAFF
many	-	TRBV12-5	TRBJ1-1	TGTGCTAGTGGTTTGGTAATGGGGCGGGTAATGACTGAAGCTTTCTTT	CASGLVMGRVMTEAFF
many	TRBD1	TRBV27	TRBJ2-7	TGTGCCAGCAGGAGATTAACCGGGACAGATTATACCTACGAGCAGTACTTC	CASRRLTGTDYTYEQYF
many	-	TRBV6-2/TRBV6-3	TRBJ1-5	TGTGCCAGCAGTTACTCTAGTGGACCTCAGCCCCAGCATTTT	CASSYSSGPQPQHF
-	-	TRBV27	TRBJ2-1	TGTGCCAGCAGTGCCACAACAGCGTTCGGGTCCTACAATGAGCAGTTCTTC	CASSATTAFGSYNEQFF
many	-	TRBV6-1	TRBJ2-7	TGTGCCAGCACTGGGGCTGGGTCCTACGAGCAGTACTTC	CASTGAGSYEQYF
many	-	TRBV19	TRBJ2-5	TGTGCCAGTAGTATCGGTCGGGATCAAGAGACCCAGTACTTC	CASSIGRDQETQYF
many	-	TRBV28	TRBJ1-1	TGTGCCAGCAGTTTACGCCAGTCGGGACACTCGAACACTGAAGCTTTCTTT	CASSLRQSGHSNTEAFF
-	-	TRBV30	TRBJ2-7	TGTGCCTGGGGGGGCCTTACGGGCGAGCAGTACTTC	CAWGGLTGEQYF
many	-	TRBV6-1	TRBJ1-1	TGTGCCAGCAGGGAATGGGGGCCTGAAGCTTTCTTT	CASREWGPEAFF
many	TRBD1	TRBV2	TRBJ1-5	TGTGCCAGCAGTAGACAGGGGGTGAGCAATCAGCCCCAGCATTTT	CASSRQGVSNQPQHF
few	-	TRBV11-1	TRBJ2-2	TGTGCCAGCACCTTTAGGAGAACAGGGCGGACCGGGGAGCTGTTTTTT	CASTFRRTGRTGELFF
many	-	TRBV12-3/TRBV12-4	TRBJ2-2	TGTGCCAGCAGTTTACACGGGGGAATCACCGGGGAGCTGTTTTTT	CASSLHGGITGELFF
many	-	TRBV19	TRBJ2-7	TGTGCCACCTCACGGGCTTGGGCAGACTTCACCTACGAGCAGTACTTC	CATSRAWADFTYEQYF
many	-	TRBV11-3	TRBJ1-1	TGTGCCAGCAGCCCTACCACCCGCAGGGGTACTGAAGCTTTCTTT	CASSPTTRRGTEAFF
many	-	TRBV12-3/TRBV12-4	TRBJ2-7	TGTGCCAGCAGTTTCCCAGGGGTACGCTCCTACGAGCAGTACTTC	CASSFPGVRSYEQYF
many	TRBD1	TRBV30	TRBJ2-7	TGTGCCTGGAGTTACGCGACAGGGTTGTTCTCCGAGCAGTACTTC	CAWSYATGLFSEQYF
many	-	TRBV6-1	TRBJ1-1	TGTGCCAGCAGTGAAAACAGTTTTAACACTGAAGCTTTCTTT	CASSENSFNTEAFF
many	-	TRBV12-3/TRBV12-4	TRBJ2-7	TGTGCCAGCAGTATAACCGTGAAAGCCTACGAGCAGTACTTC	CASSITVKAYEQYF
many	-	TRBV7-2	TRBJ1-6	TGTGCCAGCAGCTTGACAGTCAGGAATTCACCCCTCCACTTT	CASSLTVRNSPLHF
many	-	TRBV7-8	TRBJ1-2	TGTGCCAGCAGCTTGTACTTATCGACTAACTATGGCTACACCTTC	CASSLYLSTNYGYTF
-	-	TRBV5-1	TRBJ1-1	TGCGCCAGCTCGAAGGGGGGCGTGAACACTGAAGCTTTCTTT	CASSKGGVNTEAFF
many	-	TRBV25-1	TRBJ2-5	TGTGCCAGCAGTGCCCGGACCTTACTGATGGAGACCCAGTACTTC	CASSARTLLMETQYF